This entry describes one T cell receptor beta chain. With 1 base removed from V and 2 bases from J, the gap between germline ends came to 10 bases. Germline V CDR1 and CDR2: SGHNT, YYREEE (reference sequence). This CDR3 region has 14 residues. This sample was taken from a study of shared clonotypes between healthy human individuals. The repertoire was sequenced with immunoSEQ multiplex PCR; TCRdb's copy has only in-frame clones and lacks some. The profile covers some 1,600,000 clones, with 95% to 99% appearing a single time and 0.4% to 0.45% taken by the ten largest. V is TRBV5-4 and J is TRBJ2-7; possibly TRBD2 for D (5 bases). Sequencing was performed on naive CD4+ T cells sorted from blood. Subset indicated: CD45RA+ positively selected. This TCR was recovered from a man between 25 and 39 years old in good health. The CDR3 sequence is CASSLFQEAYEQYF. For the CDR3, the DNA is TGTGCCAGCAGCTTGTTCCAGGAGGCCTACGAGCAGTACTTC.